The rows below give T cell receptor beta chains drawn from one sample of a study of cytomegalovirus exposure and HLA in healthy donors. The protocol was immunoSEQ multiplex PCR, while the TCRdb copy is restricted to in-frame clones and leaves out a portion. The sample lists 150,000 to 200,000 clones, approximately 80% seen once, with about 2.5% in the top ten. The sequenced material came from PBMCs. The receptors were gathered from a woman in her forties or fifties in good health and CMV-seronegative. CDR3s include the opening cysteine and the closing phenylalanine or tryptophan. The D gene is left open where the match is weak. Size values are once, few and many counts, or a class for expanded clones, and some rows have none.

>TRBV27|TRBJ2-7|NA|NA
TGTGCCAGCAGTTCCCGTCCGGCCTACGAGCAGTACTTC
CASSSRPAYEQYF
>TRBV19|TRBJ2-3|NA|TRBD1
TGTGCCAGTAGAAGTGACAGGGGTATGCGAGATACGCAGTATTTT
CASRSDRGMRDTQYF
>TRBV6-5|TRBJ1-1|NA|TRBD1
TGTGCCGGACAGGGCATTTTAGGCACTGAAGCTTTCTTT
CAGQGILGTEAFF
>TRBV7-2|TRBJ2-2|NA|NA
TGTGCCAGCAGCCCTACAGGGATGGGGGAGCTGTTTTTT
CASSPTGMGELFF
>TRBV5-7|TRBJ1-5|NA|TRBD1
TGTGCCAGCAGCTCCCGACCGGGACAGGGGCCGATTAGCAATCAGCCCCAGCATTTT
CASSSRPGQGPISNQPQHF
>TRBV7-9|TRBJ2-7|NA|TRBD1
TGTGCCAGCAGCTCTGGACAGGGTTGGGACGAGCAGTACTTC
CASSSGQGWDEQYF
>TRBV27|TRBJ2-5|NA|NA
TGTGCCAGCAGTTCGGACGGGGGGCCCGGTCGACAGTACTTC
CASSSDGGPGRQYF
>TRBV28|TRBJ1-5|NA|NA
TGTGCCAGCAGCTATATAGGACCTGGCGGGCAGCCCCAGCATTTT
CASSYIGPGGQPQHF
>TRBV28|TRBJ1-5|NA|NA
TGTGCCAGCAGTTTTTCCGGGGTAAGTCAGCCCCAGCATTTT
CASSFSGVSQPQHF
>TRBV6-5|TRBJ1-1|NA|NA
TGTGCCAGCAGCCTAGGGGAGAACACTGAAGCTTTCTTT
CASSLGENTEAFF
>TRBV28|TRBJ2-3|NA|NA
TGTGCCAGCAGTTTACAGACAGGTACGCAGTATTTT
CASSLQTGTQYF
>TRBV28|TRBJ1-1|NA|NA
TGTGCCAGCAGCCCAGGGGCCCTGAACACTGAAGCTTTCTTT
CASSPGALNTEAFF
>TRBV6-1|TRBJ1-1|once|NA
TGTGCCAGCAGTGAAGCGGTTGGGGGGAGGACTGAAGCTTTCTTT
CASSEAVGGRTEAFF
>TRBV11-2|TRBJ2-5|NA|NA
TGTGCCAGCAGCCAGAGACCCCGGGAGCAGAATGGTCTCCAAGAGACCCAGTACTTC
CASSQRPREQNGLQETQYF
>TRBV2|TRBJ1-1|NA|NA
TGTGCCACCCTAGGGGCACGGTCGGCTGAAGCCTTCTTT
CATLGARSAEAFF
>TRBV28|TRBJ1-1|NA|NA
TGTGCCAGCAGTTTCCCAGGACACCCTGAAGCTTTCTTT
CASSFPGHPEAFF
>TRBV14|TRBJ2-7|NA|TRBD1
TGTGCCAGCAGTCGATGGGTTACCGGACAGGGCGCCCCTTACGAGCAGTACTTC
CASSRWVTGQGAPYEQYF
>TRBV28|TRBJ1-1|NA|TRBD1
TGTGCCAGCACTACTAACAGGGGGACTGAAGCTTTCTTT
CASTTNRGTEAFF
>TRBV7-9|TRBJ2-1|NA|TRBD2
TGTTCCAGCAGCGCCTTAGCGGGAGTAGGTAATGAGCAGTTCTTC
CSSSALAGVGNEQFF
>TRBV7-8|TRBJ2-7|few|TRBD2
TGTGCCAGCGCTTTTACTAGCGGGGGTGACAGCTCCTACGAGCAGTACTTC
CASAFTSGGDSSYEQYF
>TRBV29-1|TRBJ2-4|few|NA
TGCAGCGTTGAGTCGGGGGGCGGCATTCAGTACTTC
CSVESGGGIQYF
>TRBV7-2|TRBJ2-7|NA|TRBD2
TGTGCCAGCAGCACCAGCGGGAGGTTCGACGAGCAGTACTTC
CASSTSGRFDEQYF
>TRBV18|TRBJ1-3|NA|NA
TGTGCCAGCTCACCCTTCGACACGAGCTCTGGAAACACCATATATTTT
CASSPFDTSSGNTIYF
>TRBV7-9|TRBJ2-3|NA|TRBD1
TGTTCCAGCAGCTCGACAGGGACCACAGATACGCAGTATTTT
CSSSSTGTTDTQYF
>TRBV2|TRBJ1-4|NA|TRBD1
TGTGCCAGCAGTGCCCCCGGGACAGGGAGAGAAAAACTGTTTTTT
CASSAPGTGREKLFF
>TRBV19|TRBJ1-5|few|NA
TGTGCCAGGAGCAGGGGATCCAATCAGCCCCAGCATTTT
CARSRGSNQPQHF
>TRBV7-3|TRBJ2-2|NA|NA
TGTGCCAGCAGCTTAATTTCTAACGGGGAGCTGTTTTTT
CASSLISNGELFF
>TRBV4-3|TRBJ2-7|NA|TRBD1
TGCGCCAGCAGCCTAGGATTAAGTGGACAGGGGGCGAATTCCTACGAGCAGTACTTC
CASSLGLSGQGANSYEQYF
>TRBV6-1|TRBJ2-5|once|TRBD2
TGTGCCAGCAGTGCCGGACCAGCGGGGGGGATGAAGATTGGGACCCAGTACTTC
CASSAGPAGGMKIGTQYF
>TRBV6-5|TRBJ2-7|NA|NA
TGTGCCAGCGCCAGGGGTAGCGACTCCTACGAGCAGTACTTC
CASARGSDSYEQYF
>TRBV21-1|TRBJ2-3|NA|NA
TGTGCCAGCAACACCGGACAGGTGAGCCCTAGCACAGATACGCAGTATTTT
CASNTGQVSPSTDTQYF
>TRBV10-3|TRBJ2-1|NA|TRBD2
TGTGCCATCAGTGATTCGGCTAGCGGAACCAATGAGCAGTTCTTC
CAISDSASGTNEQFF
>TRBV4-2|TRBJ1-6|once|TRBD1
TGTGCCAGCAGCCAAGACGGACAGGATAATTCACCCCTCCACTTT
CASSQDGQDNSPLHF
>TRBV21-1|TRBJ1-2|NA|NA
TGTGCCAGCACCCCAATTTTCCCTGGGCAGGGCCAGCCGAACCACTATGGCTACACCTTC
CASTPIFPGQGQPNHYGYTF
>TRBV6-1|TRBJ2-7|NA|NA
TGTGCCAGCACCCAGGGGGGCGGCACCTTCTACGAGCAGTACTTC
CASTQGGGTFYEQYF
>TRBV5-1|TRBJ2-5|NA|NA
TGCGCCAGCAGCCAGGGGCCTCGGGAGACCCAGTACTTC
CASSQGPRETQYF